Listed here are 25 T cell receptor beta chains from one sample, sequenced in a study of blood T cell repertoires in COVID-19. Using immunoSEQ multiplex PCR, the repertoire was profiled, and TCRdb retains in-frame clones only, with some absent. Of hundreds of thousands of clones detected, about 85% appear once; the ten largest clones hold roughly 3%. Sequenced: peripheral blood. Receptor source: a man younger than 35 with active or convalescent COVID-19.

V is TRBV4-3 and J is TRBJ1-5; 8 bases fit TRBD1. Trimming took 0 bases from V and 7 from J; bases not matched to a gene: 8. Per the germline V gene, CDR1 is LGHNA and CDR2 is YSLEER. This CDR3 spans 16 amino acids. CDR3 coding DNA: TGCGCCAGCAGCCAAGATACCGTCGGGACAGGCCAGCCCCAGCATTTT. Its translation is CASSQDTVGTGQPQHF.

This chain uses TRBV6-2 or TRBV6-3 with TRBJ2-3; TRBD2 is a possible D gene (5 bases). The CDR3 is 13 amino acids. V was pared by 5 bases and J by 7 bases, with 13 bases between. CDR1 and CDR2 (germline): MNHEY, SVGEGT. The CDR3 nucleotides read TGTGCCAGCAGTCAAACTAGGATAAATACGCAGTATTTT. It codes for CASSQTRINTQYF.

The chain is built from TRBV3-1 (or the pseudogene TRBV3-2) and TRBJ1-2; possible D gene TRBD1, 6 bases. This CDR3 has 14 amino acids. With 2 bases removed from V and 6 bases from J, the gap between germline ends came to 13 bases. Germline loops: CDR1 LGHDT, CDR2 YNNKEL (reference sequence). The CDR3 loop is CASSQLSGDDGYTF. As DNA, the CDR3 is TGTGCCAGCAGCCAATTGTCAGGGGATGATGGCTACACCTTC.

This chain uses TRBV5-6 with TRBJ2-1, with 10 bases that match TRBD1. V dropped 4 bases and J dropped 9; count of bases not matched to a gene: 7. Germline CDR1 and CDR2: SGHDT and YYEEEE. This CDR3 contains 14 residues. CDR3 residues: CASSPRTGGGEQFF. The CDR3 DNA follows: TGTGCCAGCAGCCCAAGGACAGGGGGAGGTGAGCAGTTCTTC.

This chain connects TRBV5-1 to TRBJ2-2, with 7 bases that match TRBD2. This CDR3 contains 16 residues. Per germline, CDR1 SGHRS and CDR2 YFSETQ. The trim removed 0 bases at V and 7 bases at J, leaving 9 bases unmatched. CDR3 DNA sequence: TGCGCCAGCAGCTTGGTTGGGACTATCGGAATCGGGGAGCTGTTTTTT. Residues: CASSLVGTIGIGELFF.

Here the CDR3 reads CASSFSGTSYEQYF. DNA for the CDR3: TGCGCCAGCAGCTTTTCCGGGACTAGCTACGAGCAGTACTTC. The chain joins TRBV5-1 to TRBJ2-7; 8 bases are shared with TRBD2. After removal of 2 bases from V and 3 bases from J, the junction contained 4 bases not matched to a gene. Germline assignment: CDR1 SGHRS and CDR2 YFSETQ. This CDR3 region has 14 residues.

The chain is built from TRBV28 and TRBJ1-6, with 7 bases aligning to TRBD1. The germline V gene encodes CDR1 MDHEN and CDR2 SYDVKM. J gave up 5 bases and V 9 bases, and 7 bases lay outside the gene matches. This CDR3 is built from 14 residues. The CDR3 DNA is TGTGCCAGTAAACCGGGACAGAATAATTCACCCCTCCACTTT. Translation gives CASKPGQNNSPLHF.

This clone appeared once. This chain joins TRBV18 and TRBJ2-3, with TRBD2 as a possible D gene (7 bases). The V end lost 1 base, the J end lost 1 base, and 12 bases lay between the germline ends. Germline V CDR1 and CDR2: KGHSH, LQKENI. The CDR3 sequence is 16 residues long. The CDR3 nucleotides read TGTGCCAGCTCACCACTCCCGGGGGGCCGCACAGATACGCAGTATTTT. Protein sequence: CASSPLPGGRTDTQYF.

This chain connects TRBV5-1 to TRBJ2-1; 8 bases align to TRBD2. CDR3 length equals 14 residues. In germline, CDR1 is SGHRS, CDR2 YFSETQ. The J segment lost 7 bases and the V segment lost 5 bases, leaving 8 bases of the junction unmatched. Written as DNA, the CDR3 is TGCGCCAGCAGTGGCCTAGCGGGCTTAAATGAGCAGTTCTTC. Encoded protein: CASSGLAGLNEQFF.

V gene TRBV13 combines with J gene TRBJ1-2, with 8 positions matching TRBD1. The length of the CDR3 is 15 residues. V was clipped by 0 bases and J by 0 bases; unmatched bases: 0. Germline CDR1 reads PRHDT; CDR2 reads FYEKMQ (reference sequence). The CDR3 here is CASSLGGQANYGYTF. CDR3 DNA sequence: TGTGCCAGCAGCTTAGGGGGACAGGCTAACTATGGCTACACCTTC.

The chain combines TRBV5-1 with TRBJ1-2; D may be TRBD1 (6 bases). V was pared by 4 bases and J by 8 bases, with 18 bases between. Germline assignment: CDR1 SGHRS and CDR2 YFSETQ. The CDR3 length is 14 residues. The CDR3 reads CASSPPARGVGYTF. In DNA, the CDR3 is TGCGCCAGCAGCCCCCCGGCCAGGGGAGTAGGCTACACCTTC.

The rearrangement uses TRBV2 and TRBJ1-5, with D tentatively TRBD1 (5 bases). From germline, CDR1 is SNHLY and CDR2 FYNNEI. V lost 6 bases to trimming and J lost 4 bases, with 13 bases between them. The CDR3 is 14 residues long. CDR3 sequence (DNA): TGTGCCAGCAGCCCCGACAGTATGAATCAGCCCCAGCATTTT. The encoded protein is CASSPDSMNQPQHF.

The chain links TRBV28 to TRBJ1-5; TRBD1 might be the D (6 bases). Germline CDR1 MDHEN, CDR2 SYDVKM. The CDR3 is made up of 18 amino acids. V lost 7 bases and J lost 3, with 25 bases in between. CDR3 protein: CASTSTDSAHLNNQPQHF. The CDR3 coding sequence is TGTGCCAGCACATCGACGGACAGCGCCCATTTAAACAATCAGCCCCAGCATTTT.

CDR3 sequence reads: CASSFTGPLYEQYF. For the CDR3, the DNA is TGTGCCAGCAGTTTCACAGGCCCTCTCTACGAGCAGTACTTC. The V gene is TRBV6-2 or TRBV6-3, the J gene TRBJ2-7; a possible D gene is TRBD1 (5 bases). Germline V gene lookup returns CDR1 MNHEY and CDR2 SVGEGT. The V end lost 4 bases, the J end lost 3 bases, and 13 bases lay between the germline ends. This CDR3 spans 14 amino acids.

This chain connects TRBV18 to TRBJ2-5; 14 bases match TRBD2. Germline lookup yields CDR1 KGHSH and CDR2 LQKENI. This CDR3 is 18 amino acids long. The junction had 6 bases not matched to a gene; V was cut back by 3 bases and J by 0 bases. The CDR3 DNA reads TGTGCCAGCTCACCCGGACTAGCGGGAGGACGGTACCAAGAGACCCAGTACTTC. It specifies CASSPGLAGGRYQETQYF.

V gene TRBV3-1 (or the pseudogene TRBV3-2) combines with J gene TRBJ2-5; 10 bases fit TRBD2. In germline, CDR1 is LGHDT, CDR2 YNNKEL (reference sequence). This CDR3 region has 17 residues. V lost 0 bases to trimming and J lost 5 bases; unmatched junction nucleotides: 9. CDR3 DNA sequence: TGTGCCAGCAGCCAAGAACGAGCGGGAGGGCCTGGGGAGACCCAGTACTTC. Translated: CASSQERAGGPGETQYF.

This chain connects TRBV5-1 to TRBJ2-7; D unresolved. Trimming took 7 bases from V and 5 from J, leaving 10 bases between them. Germline V gene lookup returns CDR1 SGHRS and CDR2 YFSETQ. The CDR3 consists of 11 residues. For the CDR3, the DNA is TGCGCCAGCGGGCTTGACCACGAGCAGTACTTC. This gives the protein CASGLDHEQYF.

The V and J genes are TRBV28 and TRBJ2-5; maybe TRBD2 (6 bases). The germline V gene encodes CDR1 MDHEN and CDR2 SYDVKM. CDR3 length: 16 amino acids. With 6 bases removed from V and 3 bases from J, the gap between germline ends came to 20 bases. CDR3 coding DNA: TGTGCCAGCAGCTCGTTTAGGGAGGATTCCGAAGAGACCCAGTACTTC. Its translation is CASSSFREDSEETQYF.

The rearrangement links TRBV13 to TRBJ2-7; maybe TRBD2 (7 bases). CDR3 length: 15 amino acids. Between the trimmed V and J ends, which lost 0 bases and 4 bases, there was a span of 13 bases. The germline CDR1 and CDR2 sequences are PRHDT and FYEKMQ (reference sequence). The CDR3 nucleotides are TGTGCCAGCAGCTTAGGTCGGGGGGCGGCGTACGAGCAGTACTTC. Its protein product is CASSLGRGAAYEQYF.

The rearrangement links TRBV24-1 to TRBJ1-1, with D maybe TRBD1 (5 bases). V lost 2 bases and J 5 bases, leaving 14 bases between the germline ends. The CDR3 loop spans 15 amino acids. Germline V gene data show CDR1 as KGHDR and CDR2 as SFDVKD. The CDR3 sequence is CATSDYTRRGTEAFF. The CDR3 DNA sequence: TGTGCCACCAGTGATTATACGAGGCGGGGGACTGAAGCTTTCTTT.

This chain joins TRBV9 and TRBJ1-1; tentatively, D is TRBD1 (6 bases). Trimming removed 3 bases at V and 0 bases at J, with 9 bases between. The CDR3 covers 14 residues. Germline V gene lookup returns CDR1 SGDLS and CDR2 YYNGEE. The CDR3 reads CASSEDRMNTEAFF. DNA for the CDR3: TGTGCCAGCAGCGAGGACAGAATGAACACTGAAGCTTTCTTT.

This clone was observed a single time. V and J are TRBV18 and TRBJ2-5, with D perhaps matching TRBD1 (5 bases). There are 13 residues in the CDR3. Trimming removed 6 bases from V and 1 base from J, with 9 bases in between. Germline values: CDR1 KGHSH, CDR2 LQKENI. The CDR3 DNA sequence: TGTGCCAGCTCCGACAGCATCCAAGAGACCCAGTACTTC. Amino acid sequence: CASSDSIQETQYF.

The chain is built from TRBV6-6 and TRBJ2-7; no clear D. The germline gives CDR1 MNHNY, CDR2 SVGAGI (reference sequence). CDR3 size: 12 residues. Between the trimmed V and J ends, which lost 6 bases and 5 bases, there was a span of 11 bases. Written as DNA, the CDR3 is TGTGCCAGCAGCCCAGGTACCCACGAGCAGTACTTC. Its translation is CASSPGTHEQYF.

This clone was detected only once. The rearrangement uses TRBV13 and TRBJ2-1; TRBD1 matches at 9 bases. V lost 5 bases and J lost 9; bases outside the gene matches: 17. There are 17 residues in the CDR3. In germline, CDR1 is PRHDT, CDR2 FYEKMQ (reference sequence). The CDR3 DNA reads as TGTGCCAGCAGCCTTCCCCCCGACAGGGGGTATAGGGGTGAGCAGTTCTTC. Translation gives CASSLPPDRGYRGEQFF.

The chain couples TRBV10-3 to TRBJ2-2, with 8 bases aligning to TRBD1. CDR3 length equals 18 residues. V was clipped by 1 base and J by 1 base; unmatched bases: 8. Germline loops: CDR1 ENHRY, CDR2 SYGVKD. CDR3 protein: CAISELGQGARNTGELFF. The CDR3 DNA sequence: TGTGCCATCAGTGAGTTAGGTCAGGGGGCGAGGAACACCGGGGAGCTGTTTTTT.